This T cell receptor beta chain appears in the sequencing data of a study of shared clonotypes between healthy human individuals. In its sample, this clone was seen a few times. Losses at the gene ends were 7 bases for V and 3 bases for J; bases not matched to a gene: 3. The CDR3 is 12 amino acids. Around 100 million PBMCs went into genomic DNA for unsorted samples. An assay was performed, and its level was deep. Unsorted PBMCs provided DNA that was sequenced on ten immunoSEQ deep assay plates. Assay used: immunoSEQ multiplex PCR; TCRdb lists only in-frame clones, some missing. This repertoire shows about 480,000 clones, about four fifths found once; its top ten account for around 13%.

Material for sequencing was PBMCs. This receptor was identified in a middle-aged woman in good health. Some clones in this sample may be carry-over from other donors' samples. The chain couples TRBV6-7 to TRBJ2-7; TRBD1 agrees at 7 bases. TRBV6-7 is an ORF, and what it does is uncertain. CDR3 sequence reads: CASTRQGYEQYF. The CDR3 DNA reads TGTGCCAGCACCCGACAGGGCTACGAGCAGTACTTC.